These 27 T cell receptor beta chains were all obtained from the same sample, sequenced in a study of blood T cell repertoires in COVID-19 (dated by TCRdb to the early 2020s). The library was made by the immunoSEQ multiplex PCR assay. The table was pulled from immuneACCESS by TCRdb, which kept in-frame rearrangements only. Such tables lose some clones; where checked, under half of the loss comes from unresolved V genes, and the rest has no known cause. For this sample the table gives fewer than 65,000 clones, of which 75% to 90% were detected only once. The ten biggest clones cover 1.3% of the sample. Sequenced material: peripheral blood. The receptors originated from a woman aged 80 or older with acute or convalescent COVID-19.

This chain connects TRBV5-1 to TRBJ2-2; no clear D gene. The CDR3 runs 14 residues. Trimming left V 0 bases short and J 5 bases short, with 8 bases between. Germline V gives CDR1 SGHRS, CDR2 YFSETQ. This CDR3 reads CASSLARGTGELFF. The CDR3 nucleotides are TGCGCCAGCAGCTTGGCACGCGGTACCGGGGAGCTGTTTTTT.

This clone was picked up a small number of times. The gene calls are TRBV7-3 and TRBJ2-3; D possibly corresponds to TRBD2 (6 bases). Germline values: CDR1 SGHTA, CDR2 FQGTGA. The CDR3 extends over 14 amino acids. Trimming left V 2 bases short and J 4 bases short, with 10 bases between. The CDR3 protein is CASSLGGGADTQYF. Written as DNA, the CDR3 is TGTGCCAGCAGCTTAGGGGGAGGCGCAGATACGCAGTATTTT.

The chain couples TRBV15 to TRBJ2-5; TRBD2 matches 7 bases. The germline V gene encodes CDR1 LNHNV and CDR2 YYDKDF (reference sequence). The CDR3 runs 16 residues. V shed 3 bases and J 0 bases; nucleotides not matched to a gene: 7. The CDR3: CATSSLAAMYQETQYF. The CDR3, as DNA: TGTGCCACCAGCAGCCTAGCGGCCATGTACCAAGAGACCCAGTACTTC.

This chain's CDR3 is CASSAQQSRNSPLHF. In nucleotides, the CDR3 is TGTGCCAGTAGCGCTCAGCAAAGCAGGAATTCACCCCTCCACTTT. This chain connects TRBV19 to TRBJ1-6, with D hard to call. V lost 6 bases to trimming and J lost 7 bases, with 16 bases between them. Germline CDR1 and CDR2: LNHDA and SQIVND (reference sequence). This CDR3 contains 15 residues.

This chain joins TRBV2 and TRBJ2-5, with D maybe TRBD2 (6 bases). The germline V gene encodes CDR1 SNHLY and CDR2 FYNNEI. This CDR3 is built from 13 residues. V was trimmed by 6 bases and J by 2 bases, leaving 10 bases between them. The CDR3 nucleotides are TGTGCCAGCAGGGCGGGGTCGCAAGAGACCCAGTACTTC. It codes for CASRAGSQETQYF.

A single count supports this clone. The chain couples TRBV6-5 to TRBJ2-7; D is unresolved. From germline, CDR1 is MNHEY and CDR2 SVGAGI. V was cut by 0 bases and J by 2 bases, with 11 bases left in between. The CDR3 loop spans 15 amino acids. In DNA, the CDR3 is TGTGCCAGCAGTTACTCGATGGGCACCCCCTACGAGCAGTACTTC. This encodes CASSYSMGTPYEQYF.

The rearrangement uses TRBV6-6 and TRBJ1-1, with a weak D call TRBD1 (5 bases). The CDR3 is made up of 14 amino acids. The V end lost 6 bases, the J end lost 3 bases, and 14 bases lay between the germline ends. Germline CDR1 and CDR2: MNHNY and SVGAGI (reference sequence). The CDR3 nucleotides are TGTGCCAGCAGGGGGCGGGGTGGCGACACTGAAGCTTTCTTT. Amino acid sequence: CASRGRGGDTEAFF.

This chain uses TRBV19 with TRBJ2-1; tentative D call: TRBD2 (7 bases). V dropped 0 bases and J dropped 13 bases, with 19 bases sitting between them. CDR1 is LNHDA, CDR2 SQIVND, per germline (reference sequence). This CDR3 is 15 amino acids long. CDR3 sequence (DNA): TGTGCCAGTAGTATAGATCGAGGCGGGGGCTCAGTCCAGTTCTTC. It translates to CASSIDRGGGSVQFF.

V is TRBV7-2 and J is TRBJ2-2; possible D gene TRBD2, 6 bases. The CDR3 loop spans 16 amino acids. The V end lost 0 bases, the J end lost 2 bases, and 10 bases lay between the germline ends. CDR1 is SGHTA, CDR2 FQGNSA, per germline. The chain's CDR3 is CASSLAGTLNTGELFF. CDR3 bases: TGTGCCAGCAGCTTAGCGGGGACTTTAAACACCGGGGAGCTGTTTTTT.

The table lists this clone with a few counts. The chain is built from TRBV7-9 and TRBJ2-1; D ambiguous. This CDR3 comprises 16 residues. Germline V CDR1 and CDR2: SEHNR, FQNEAQ (reference sequence). Trimming took 8 bases from V and 0 from J, leaving 17 bases between them. The CDR3 protein is CASSKGGPTSYNEQFF. Here the CDR3 DNA reads TGTGCCAGCTCAAAAGGCGGCCCCACCTCCTACAATGAGCAGTTCTTC.

This clone was seen a single time. The chain carries TRBV3-1 (or the pseudogene TRBV3-2) and TRBJ2-1; 8 positions agree with TRBD2. V trimming: 1 base; J trimming: 7 bases; junction bases outside the gene matches: 9. CDR1 is LGHDT and CDR2 is YNNKEL in the germline V gene (reference sequence). CDR3 size: 16 residues. The CDR3 DNA sequence: TGTGCCAGCAGCCAAGGCTCAACGGGAGGGGGAAATGAGCAGTTCTTC. Translation: CASSQGSTGGGNEQFF.

The chain combines TRBV10-3 with TRBJ2-1, with TRBD2 matching over 10 bases. V gave up 2 bases and J gave up 5 bases; unmatched junction bases: 9. CDR1 and CDR2 (germline): ENHRY, SYGVKD. CDR3 length: 17 amino acids. CDR3 region: CAISEPIGLAENNEQFF. DNA of the CDR3: TGTGCCATCAGTGAGCCTATCGGACTAGCGGAAAACAATGAGCAGTTCTTC.

The rearrangement links TRBV5-1 to TRBJ2-7; D is unclear. Germline V CDR1 and CDR2: SGHRS, YFSETQ. Trimming left V 4 bases short and J 5 bases short, with 10 bases between. The CDR3 runs to 12 residues. CDR3 sequence: CASSLRGDEQYF. The DNA for the CDR3 is TGCGCCAGCAGCCTCCGCGGCGACGAGCAGTACTTC.

The chain has TRBV18 and TRBJ1-3, with TRBD1 matching 7 bases. This CDR3 has 17 amino acids. Germline assignment: CDR1 KGHSH and CDR2 LQKENI. V lost 3 bases and J lost 0; bases outside the gene matches: 8. Written as DNA, the CDR3 is TGTGCCAGCTCACCGAGGGACAGAGGACACTCTGGAAACACCATATATTTT. Translated, it gives CASSPRDRGHSGNTIYF.

This rearrangement joins TRBV10-3 to TRBJ2-5, with D possibly TRBD2 on 6 matching bases. Germline V gene sequence: CDR1 ENHRY, CDR2 SYGVKD. The CDR3 is made up of 17 amino acids. Trimming removed 0 bases at V and 3 bases at J, with 17 bases between. For the CDR3, the DNA is TGTGCCATCAGTGAGTCGGGAGGAGGGCAGGGAAAAGAGACCCAGTACTTC. It specifies CAISESGGGQGKETQYF.

The V gene is TRBV5-1, the J gene TRBJ2-5, with 7 positions matching TRBD1. The CDR3 is 13 amino acids. With V trimmed by 1 base and J by 5 bases, 2 bases remained unmatched. Germline V gene sequence: CDR1 SGHRS, CDR2 YFSETQ. Written as DNA, the CDR3 is TGCGCCAGCAGCTTGAGAGGGGGCGAGACCCAGTACTTC. Translation gives CASSLRGGETQYF.

This chain uses TRBV27 with TRBJ1-4, with TRBD1 matching over 9 bases. The CDR3 contains 15 residues. Germline V gives CDR1 MNHEY, CDR2 SMNVEV (reference sequence). With V trimmed by 1 base and J by 6 bases, 3 bases remained unmatched. The CDR3 nucleotides read TGTGCCAGCAGTTTATATGGGACAGGGCATGAAAAACTGTTTTTT. This encodes CASSLYGTGHEKLFF.

The chain combines TRBV19 with TRBJ2-2, with D possibly being TRBD2 (7 bases). The germline V gene encodes CDR1 LNHDA and CDR2 SQIVND (reference sequence). Trimming removed 6 bases at V and 5 bases at J, with 13 bases between. This CDR3 spans 14 amino acids. The CDR3 sequence: CASREQGGTGELFF. The CDR3 bases are TGTGCCAGTAGGGAACAGGGAGGGACCGGGGAGCTGTTTTTT.

This chain links TRBV5-4 with TRBJ2-6, with D tentatively TRBD1 (6 bases). CDR3 length equals 18 residues. Germline V gene lookup returns CDR1 SGHNT and CDR2 YYREEE (reference sequence). Between the trimmed V and J ends, which lost 0 bases and 0 bases, there was a span of 13 bases. CDR3 protein: CASSLGGTSFSGANVLTF. CDR3 nucleotides: TGTGCCAGCAGCTTGGGGGGGACATCATTCTCTGGGGCCAACGTCCTGACTTTC.

The DNA of the CDR3 is TGTGCAAGTCGCTTCTACTCGACAGGGTTCGGCTACACCTTC. Translation gives CASRFYSTGFGYTF. The chain combines TRBV12-2 with TRBJ1-2; the D segment call TRBD1 is taken from the table without a DNA check. TRBV12-2 is assigned pseudogene status. The CDR3 sequence is 14 residues long.

J is TRBJ2-5 and V is TRBV9; possibly TRBD2 for D (5 bases). Trimming stripped 3 bases from V and 1 base from J, with 19 bases between. CDR1 and CDR2 (germline): SGDLS, YYNGEE. This CDR3 is 17 amino acids long. For the CDR3, the DNA is TGTGCCAGCAGCGCCCTCGGGCTAGCTCGGGGCCAAGAGACCCAGTACTTC. This gives the protein CASSALGLARGQETQYF.

V usage is TRBV6-5 and J usage is TRBJ1-2; TRBD1 matches at 7 bases. With 8 bases clipped from V and 4 bases from J, the junction kept 10 bases outside the gene matches. Germline V gives CDR1 MNHEY, CDR2 SVGAGI. The CDR3 sequence is 14 residues long. The CDR3 loop is CASRQGGSFYGYTF. The DNA for the CDR3 is TGTGCCAGCCGCCAGGGGGGCTCCTTCTATGGCTACACCTTC.

J is TRBJ2-3 and V is TRBV18; no clear D. CDR3 length equals 12 residues. The V gene's germline CDR1 is KGHSH and CDR2 LQKENI. V lost 3 bases and J 8 bases, leaving 9 bases between the germline ends. CDR3 protein: CASSPAPGTQYF. Written as DNA, the CDR3 is TGTGCCAGCTCACCGGCCCCTGGTACGCAGTATTTT.

The genes are TRBV6-5 and TRBJ2-1; 10 bases agree with TRBD2. With 7 bases clipped from V and 9 bases from J, the junction kept 9 bases outside the gene matches. Germline loops: CDR1 MNHEY, CDR2 SVGAGI. There are 14 residues in the CDR3. The DNA of the CDR3 is TGTGCCAGCACCCCTCTAGCGGGAGCCGGTGAGCAGTTCTTC. Translated: CASTPLAGAGEQFF.

V and J are TRBV6-6 and TRBJ1-5; no clear D. The germline V gene encodes CDR1 MNHNY and CDR2 SVGAGI (reference sequence). This CDR3 is built from 14 residues. V dropped 7 bases and J dropped 3 bases, with 13 bases sitting between them. CDR3 residues: CASTLTDFNQPQHF. The CDR3 nucleotides read TGTGCCAGCACCTTGACGGACTTCAATCAGCCCCAGCATTTT.

This sequence joins TRBV24-1 and TRBJ2-3; 7 positions agree with TRBD2. In germline, CDR1 is KGHDR, CDR2 SFDVKD. The V and J ends lost 4 bases and 0 bases, in that order; junction bases with no gene match: 15. CDR3 length: 19 residues. In nucleotides, the CDR3 is TGTGCCACCAGTGACCTTGCTGGGGGGGGGTTACAAAGCACAGATACGCAGTATTTT. Translating gives CATSDLAGGGLQSTDTQYF.

V and J are TRBV15 and TRBJ1-4; 7 bases agree with TRBD1. With V trimmed by 6 bases and J by 6 bases, 7 bases remained unmatched. The CDR3 extends over 14 amino acids. From germline, CDR1 is LNHNV and CDR2 YYDKDF (reference sequence). The CDR3 here is CATREQGWDEKLFF. CDR3 DNA sequence: TGTGCCACCAGGGAACAGGGGTGGGATGAAAAACTGTTTTTT.